The sequence of this T cell receptor beta chain was determined in a study of cytomegalovirus exposure and HLA in healthy donors. The V gene end was trimmed by 5 bases and the J gene end by 4 bases; junction bases not matched to a gene: 5. Looked up from germline, CDR1 is LGHNA and CDR2 is YSLEER. The CDR3 has 14 amino acids. Sequencing was performed with immunoSEQ multiplex PCR; in TCRdb, only in-frame clones are kept and a portion is missing. The data hold over 200,000 clones, with roughly 84% observed a single time. V usage is TRBV4-3 and J usage is TRBJ1-2; TRBD1 matches 9 bases. Source material: PBMCs. This clonotype was obtained from a woman aged 25 to 45 in good health and CMV-seropositive. The CDR3 loop reads CASSTTGGAYGYTF. CDR3 DNA: TGCGCCAGCAGCACAACAGGGGGCGCCTATGGCTACACCTTC.